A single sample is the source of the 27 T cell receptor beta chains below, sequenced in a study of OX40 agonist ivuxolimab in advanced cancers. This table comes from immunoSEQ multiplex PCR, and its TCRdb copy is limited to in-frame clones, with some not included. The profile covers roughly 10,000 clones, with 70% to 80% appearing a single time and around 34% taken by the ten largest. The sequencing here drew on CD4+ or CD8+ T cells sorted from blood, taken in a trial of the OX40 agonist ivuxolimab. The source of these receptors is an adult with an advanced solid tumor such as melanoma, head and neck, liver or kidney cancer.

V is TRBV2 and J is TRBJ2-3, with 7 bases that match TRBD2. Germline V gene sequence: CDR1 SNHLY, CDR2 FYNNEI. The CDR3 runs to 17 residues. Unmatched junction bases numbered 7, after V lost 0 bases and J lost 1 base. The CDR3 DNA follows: TGTGCCAGCAGTGAAGCGTTATTAGCGGGTGGCACAGATACGCAGTATTTT. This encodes CASSEALLAGGTDTQYF. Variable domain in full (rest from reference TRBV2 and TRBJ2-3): EPEVTQTPSHQVTQMGQEVILRCVPISNHLYFYWYRQILGQKVEFLVSFYNNEISEKSEIFDDQFSVERPDGSNFTLKIRSTKLEDSAMYFCASSEALLAGGTDTQYFGPGTRLTVL.

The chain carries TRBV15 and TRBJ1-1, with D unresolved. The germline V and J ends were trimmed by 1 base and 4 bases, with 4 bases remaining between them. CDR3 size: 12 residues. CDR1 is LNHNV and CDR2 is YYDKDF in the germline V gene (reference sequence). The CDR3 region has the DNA TGTGCCACCAGCAGAGTCGGCACTGAAGCTTTCTTT. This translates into CATSRVGTEAFF. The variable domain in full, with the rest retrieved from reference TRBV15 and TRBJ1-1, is DAMVIQNPRYQVTQFGKPVTLSCSQTLNHNVMYWYQQKSSQAPKLLFHYYDKDFNNEADTPDNFQSRRPNTSFCFLDIRSPGLGDTAMYLCATSRVGTEAFFGQGTRLTVV.

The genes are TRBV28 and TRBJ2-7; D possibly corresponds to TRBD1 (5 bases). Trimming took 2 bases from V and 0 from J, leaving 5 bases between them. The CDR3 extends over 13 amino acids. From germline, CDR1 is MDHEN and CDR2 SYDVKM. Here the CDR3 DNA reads TGTGCCAGCAGTTTAGACAGCTCCTACGAGCAGTACTTC. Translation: CASSLDSSYEQYF. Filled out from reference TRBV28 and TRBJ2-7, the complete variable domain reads DVKVTQSSRYLVKRTGEKVFLECVQDMDHENMFWYRQDPGLGLRLIYFSYDVKMKEKGDIPEGYSVSREKKERFSLILESASTNQTSMYLCASSLDSSYEQYFGPGTRLTVT.

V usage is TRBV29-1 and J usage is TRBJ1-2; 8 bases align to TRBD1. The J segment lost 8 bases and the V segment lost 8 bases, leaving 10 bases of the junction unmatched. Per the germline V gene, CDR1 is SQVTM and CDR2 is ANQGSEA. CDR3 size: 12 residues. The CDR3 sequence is CSSRTGRDGYTF. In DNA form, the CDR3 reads TGCAGCTCAAGGACAGGGCGGGACGGCTACACCTTC.

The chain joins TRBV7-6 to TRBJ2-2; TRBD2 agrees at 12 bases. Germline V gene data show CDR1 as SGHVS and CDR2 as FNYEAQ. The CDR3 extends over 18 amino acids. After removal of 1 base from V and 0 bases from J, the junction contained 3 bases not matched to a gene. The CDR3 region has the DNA TGTGCCAGCAGCTTAGAGACTAGCGGGGGAGCGAACACCGGGGAGCTGTTTTTT. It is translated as CASSLETSGGANTGELFF.

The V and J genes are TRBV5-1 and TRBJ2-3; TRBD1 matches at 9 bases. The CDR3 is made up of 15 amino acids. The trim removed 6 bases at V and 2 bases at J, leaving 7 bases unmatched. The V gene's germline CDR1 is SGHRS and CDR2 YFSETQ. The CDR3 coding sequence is TGCGCCAGCACCAGGACAGGGGCATTCACAGATACGCAGTATTTT. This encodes CASTRTGAFTDTQYF.

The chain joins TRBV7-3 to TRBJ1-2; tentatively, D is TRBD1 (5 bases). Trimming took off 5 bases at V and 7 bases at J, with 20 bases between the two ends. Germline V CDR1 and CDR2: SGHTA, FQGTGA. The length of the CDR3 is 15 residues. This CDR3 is CASSRTGTGRSGYTF. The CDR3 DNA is TGTGCCAGCAGCCGAACCGGGACGGGCCGTAGTGGCTACACCTTC.

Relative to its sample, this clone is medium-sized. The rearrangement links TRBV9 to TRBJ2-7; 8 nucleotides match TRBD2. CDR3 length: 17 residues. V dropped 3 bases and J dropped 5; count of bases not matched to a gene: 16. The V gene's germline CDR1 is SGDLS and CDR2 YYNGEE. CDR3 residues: CASSAFPGLGNLNEQYF. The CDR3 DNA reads TGTGCCAGCAGCGCGTTCCCGGGACTAGGAAATCTTAACGAGCAGTACTTC.

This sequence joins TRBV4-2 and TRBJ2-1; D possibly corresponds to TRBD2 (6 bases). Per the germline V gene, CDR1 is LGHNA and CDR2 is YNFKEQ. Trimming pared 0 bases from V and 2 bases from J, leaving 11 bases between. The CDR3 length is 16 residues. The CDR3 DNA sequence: TGTGCCAGCAGCCAAGACCGCGGGGCCACCTACAATGAGCAGTTCTTC. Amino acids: CASSQDRGATYNEQFF.

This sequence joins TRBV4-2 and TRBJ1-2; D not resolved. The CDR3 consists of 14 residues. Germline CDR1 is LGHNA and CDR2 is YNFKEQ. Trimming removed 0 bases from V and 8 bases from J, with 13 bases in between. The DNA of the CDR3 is TGTGCCAGCAGCCAAGATTCGAGAATTCTAGGCTACACCTTC. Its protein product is CASSQDSRILGYTF.

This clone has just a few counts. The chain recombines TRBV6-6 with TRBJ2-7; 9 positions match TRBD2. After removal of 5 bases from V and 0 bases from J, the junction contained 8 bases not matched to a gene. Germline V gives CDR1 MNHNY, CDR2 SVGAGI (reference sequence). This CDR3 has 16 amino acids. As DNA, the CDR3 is TGTGCCAGCAGTCCCCAGACTAGCGGCAGCTCCTACGAGCAGTACTTC. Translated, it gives CASSPQTSGSSYEQYF.

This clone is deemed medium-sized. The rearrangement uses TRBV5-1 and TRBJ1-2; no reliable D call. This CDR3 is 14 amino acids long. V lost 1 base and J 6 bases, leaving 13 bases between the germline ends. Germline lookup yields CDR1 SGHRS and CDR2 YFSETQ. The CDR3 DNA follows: TGCGCCAGCAGCTTGAACGGCGGATCCAATGGCTACACCTTC. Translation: CASSLNGGSNGYTF.

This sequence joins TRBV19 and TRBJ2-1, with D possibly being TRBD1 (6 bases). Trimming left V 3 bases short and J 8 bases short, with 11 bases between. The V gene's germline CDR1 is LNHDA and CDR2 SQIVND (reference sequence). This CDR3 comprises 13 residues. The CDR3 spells CASSMVGADEQFF. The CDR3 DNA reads TGTGCCAGTAGTATGGTGGGGGCAGATGAGCAGTTCTTC. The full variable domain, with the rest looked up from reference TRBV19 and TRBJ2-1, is DGGITQSPKYLFRKEGQNVTLSCEQNLNHDAMYWYRQDPGQGLRLIYYSQIVNDFQKGDIAEGYSVSREKKESFPLTVTSAQKNPTAFYLCASSMVGADEQFFGPGTRLTVL.

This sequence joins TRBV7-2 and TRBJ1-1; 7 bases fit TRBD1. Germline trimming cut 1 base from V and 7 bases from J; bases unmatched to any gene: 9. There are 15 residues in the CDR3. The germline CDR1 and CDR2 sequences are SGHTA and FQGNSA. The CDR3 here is CASSLGDRVFDEAFF. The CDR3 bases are TGTGCCAGCAGCTTAGGAGACAGGGTATTTGATGAAGCTTTCTTT.

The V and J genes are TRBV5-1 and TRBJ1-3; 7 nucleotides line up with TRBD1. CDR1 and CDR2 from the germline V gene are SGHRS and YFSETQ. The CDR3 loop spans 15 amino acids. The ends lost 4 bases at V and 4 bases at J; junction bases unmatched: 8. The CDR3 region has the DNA TGCGCCAGCAGCCTGGACTTGACAGGGGGAAACACCATATATTTT. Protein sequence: CASSLDLTGGNTIYF. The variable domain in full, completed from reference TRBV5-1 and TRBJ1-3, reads KAGVTQTPRYLIKTRGQQVTLSCSPISGHRSVSWYQQTPGQGLQFLFEYFSETQRNKGNFPGRFSGRQFSNSRSEMNVSTLELGDSALYLCASSLDLTGGNTIYFGEGSWLTVV.

CDR3 DNA: TGTGCCAGCAGCGTAGCGGACGGGCTAGGCTACGAGCAGTACTTC. Amino acid sequence: CASSVADGLGYEQYF. V is TRBV9 and J is TRBJ2-7; D unclear. The germline gives CDR1 SGDLS, CDR2 YYNGEE. The V end was cut by 0 bases, the J end by 3 bases, with 13 bases between. The CDR3 runs 15 residues. The variable domain in full, with the rest retrieved from reference TRBV9 and TRBJ2-7, is DSGVTQTPKHLITATGQRVTLRCSPRSGDLSVYWYQQSLDQGLQFLIQYYNGEERAKGNILERFSAQQFPDLHSELNLSSLELGDSALYFCASSVADGLGYEQYFGPGTRLTVT.

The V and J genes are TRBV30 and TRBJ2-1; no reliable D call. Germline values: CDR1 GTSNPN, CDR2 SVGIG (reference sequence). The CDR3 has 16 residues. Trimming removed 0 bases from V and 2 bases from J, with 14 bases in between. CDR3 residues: CAWSVVGDQPYNEQFF. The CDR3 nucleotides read TGTGCCTGGAGTGTTGTCGGAGACCAACCCTACAATGAGCAGTTCTTC.

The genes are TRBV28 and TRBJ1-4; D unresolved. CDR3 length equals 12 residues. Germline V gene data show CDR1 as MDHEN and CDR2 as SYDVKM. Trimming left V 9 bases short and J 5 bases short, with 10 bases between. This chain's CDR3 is CASMDLNEKLFF. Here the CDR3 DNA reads TGTGCCAGTATGGATTTAAATGAAAAACTGTTTTTT.

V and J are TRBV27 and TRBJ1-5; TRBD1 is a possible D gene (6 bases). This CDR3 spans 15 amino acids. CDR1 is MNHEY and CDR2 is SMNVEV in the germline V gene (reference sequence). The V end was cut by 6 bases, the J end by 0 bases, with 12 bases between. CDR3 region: CASSLYRDSNQPQHF. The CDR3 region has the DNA TGTGCCAGCAGCCTTTACAGGGATAGCAATCAGCCCCAGCATTTT.

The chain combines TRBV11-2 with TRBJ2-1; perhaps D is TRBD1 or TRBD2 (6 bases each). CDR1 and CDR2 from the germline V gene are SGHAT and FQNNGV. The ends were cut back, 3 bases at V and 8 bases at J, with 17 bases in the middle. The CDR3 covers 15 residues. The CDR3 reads CASSFSGATWDEQFF. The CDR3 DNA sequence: TGTGCCAGCAGCTTTTCGGGGGCTACTTGGGATGAGCAGTTCTTC.

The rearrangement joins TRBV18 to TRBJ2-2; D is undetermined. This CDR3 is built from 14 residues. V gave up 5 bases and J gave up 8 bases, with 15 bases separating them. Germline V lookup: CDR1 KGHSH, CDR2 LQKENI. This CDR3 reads CASSTPDGNGELFF. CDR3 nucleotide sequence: TGTGCCAGCTCAACCCCGGACGGCAATGGGGAGCTGTTTTTT.

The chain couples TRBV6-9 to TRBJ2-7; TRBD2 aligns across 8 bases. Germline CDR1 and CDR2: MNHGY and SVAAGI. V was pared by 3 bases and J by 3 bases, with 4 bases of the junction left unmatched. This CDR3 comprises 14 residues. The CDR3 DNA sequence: TGTGCCAGCAGTTACGGAGGGACTAGCTACGAGCAGTACTTC. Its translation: CASSYGGTSYEQYF.

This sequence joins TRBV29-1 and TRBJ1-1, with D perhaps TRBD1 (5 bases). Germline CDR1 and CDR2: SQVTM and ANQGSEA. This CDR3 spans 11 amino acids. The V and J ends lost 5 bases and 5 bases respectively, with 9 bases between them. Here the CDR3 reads CSVYAGTEAFF. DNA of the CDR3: TGCAGCGTTTACGCAGGGACTGAAGCTTTCTTT.

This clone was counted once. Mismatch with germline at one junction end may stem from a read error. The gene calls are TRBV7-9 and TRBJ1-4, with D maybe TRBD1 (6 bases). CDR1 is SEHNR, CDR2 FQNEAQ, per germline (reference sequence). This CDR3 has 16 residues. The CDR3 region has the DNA TGTGCCAGCAGCCTAGCACAGGGCTCCTCTAATGAAAAACTGTTTTTT. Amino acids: CASSLAQGSSNEKLFF.

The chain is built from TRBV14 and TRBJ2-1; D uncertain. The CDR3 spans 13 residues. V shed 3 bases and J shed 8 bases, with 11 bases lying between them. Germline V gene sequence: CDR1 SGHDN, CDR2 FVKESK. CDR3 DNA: TGTGCCAGCAGCCACGGCGACCGCTATGAGCAGTTCTTC. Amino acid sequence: CASSHGDRYEQFF.

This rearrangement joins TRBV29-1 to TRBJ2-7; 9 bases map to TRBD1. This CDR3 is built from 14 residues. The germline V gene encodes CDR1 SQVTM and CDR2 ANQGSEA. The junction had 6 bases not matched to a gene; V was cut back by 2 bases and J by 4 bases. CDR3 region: CSVESGTGLYEQYF. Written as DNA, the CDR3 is TGCAGCGTTGAATCGGGGACAGGGCTATACGAGCAGTACTTC.

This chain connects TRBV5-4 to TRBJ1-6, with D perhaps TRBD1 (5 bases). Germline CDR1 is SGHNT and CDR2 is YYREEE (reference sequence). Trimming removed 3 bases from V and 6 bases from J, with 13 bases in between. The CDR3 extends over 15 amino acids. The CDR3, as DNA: TGTGCCAGCAGCTCGGACACCCTGGGTAATTCACCCCTCCACTTT. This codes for CASSSDTLGNSPLHF.